The 27 T cell receptor beta chains listed next were all sequenced from one sample in a study of T cell repertoires in cytomegalovirus infection. TCRdb called the reads again in MiXCR, with one record for every CDR3 protein. The sample contains around 100,000 distinct CDR3 sequences, about 22% of which appear only once. The sample taken for sequencing was CD8+ T cells from PBMCs. The receptor set was obtained from a human donor in good health (CMV status not recorded). Some clones in this sample may be carry-over from other donors' samples.

This clonotype was counted ten times or more. This chain uses TRBV6-6 with TRBJ2-1; perhaps TRBD2 as D (6 bases). Germline V gene sequence: CDR1 MNHNY, CDR2 SVGAGI (reference sequence). The ends were cut back, 5 bases at V and 8 bases at J, with 13 bases in the middle. The CDR3 spans 13 residues. CDR3 nucleotides: TGTGCCAGCAGTCCCGCGTGGGGGGATGAGCAGTTCTTC. Translation gives CASSPAWGDEQFF.

The rearrangement uses TRBV28 and TRBJ2-7; TRBD1 or TRBD2 may be the D gene (6 bases each). Trimming removed 4 bases from V and 2 bases from J, with 15 bases in between. This CDR3 comprises 15 residues. Per germline, CDR1 MDHEN and CDR2 SYDVKM. In nucleotides, the CDR3 is TGTGCCAGCAGTTCCTACAGGGAGGTACCCTACGAGCAGTACTTC. This encodes CASSSYREVPYEQYF.

A few counts support this clonotype. J is TRBJ2-7 and V is TRBV2; TRBD1 might be the D (7 bases). The CDR3 spans 17 residues. The germline V gene has CDR1 SNHLY and CDR2 FYNNEI. V dropped 7 bases and J dropped 0 bases, with 22 bases sitting between them. The CDR3 DNA sequence: TGTGCCAGCACCGAGGCGGGGACAGTTTTTAACTCCTACGAGCAGTACTTC. Translated: CASTEAGTVFNSYEQYF.

This clonotype was counted ten times or more. The rearrangement uses TRBV27 and TRBJ1-1; D is uncertain. The germline gives CDR1 MNHEY, CDR2 SMNVEV (reference sequence). There are 14 residues in the CDR3. Trimming left V 0 bases short and J 3 bases short, with 8 bases between. The CDR3 loop reads CASSLSGVYTEAFF. CDR3 DNA: TGTGCCAGCAGTTTATCAGGCGTCTACACTGAAGCTTTCTTT.

This clonotype has at least ten counts. The chain combines TRBV7-6 with TRBJ1-2; D possibly corresponds to TRBD1 (5 bases). The CDR3 has 13 amino acids. The germline CDR1 and CDR2 sequences are SGHVS and FNYEAQ. V lost 3 bases, J lost 7 bases, and 12 bases lay in between. This CDR3 is CASSFSGGGGYTF. CDR3 in DNA: TGTGCCAGCAGCTTCAGCGGTGGGGGTGGCTACACCTTC.

This clonotype was seen ten or more times. The CDR3 DNA follows: TGTGCCAGCAGAACCGGGACAGGGCTAGATACGCAGTATTTT. Translation gives CASRTGTGLDTQYF. V and J are TRBV28 and TRBJ2-3; 9 bases are a match to TRBD1. The length of the CDR3 is 14 residues. Germline V gene lookup returns CDR1 MDHEN and CDR2 SYDVKM. V dropped 6 bases and J dropped 5; count of bases not matched to a gene: 6.

This clonotype was counted many times. This chain links TRBV15 with TRBJ2-4, with a weak D call TRBD2 (5 bases). The CDR3 totals 21 residues. V was cut by 2 bases and J by 1 base, with 27 bases left in between. Germline-derived CDR1 and CDR2 are LNHNV and YYDKDF (reference sequence). The CDR3 DNA reads TGTGCCACCAGCAGAAGCACCTTTACGGAGAGGGCGACGGGGGCCAAAAACATTCAGTACTTC. Its protein is CATSRSTFTERATGAKNIQYF.

This clonotype showed up just a few times. This sequence joins TRBV30 and TRBJ2-1; perhaps TRBD2 as D (6 bases). Germline V gene sequence: CDR1 GTSNPN, CDR2 SVGIG (reference sequence). The CDR3 covers 15 residues. V was trimmed by 2 bases and J by 0 bases, leaving 11 bases between them. The CDR3 nucleotides read TGTGCCTGGAGTCGACTAGAGAGCTCCTACAATGAGCAGTTCTTC. This codes for CAWSRLESSYNEQFF.

This clonotype has only a few counts. The rearrangement links TRBV2 to TRBJ1-5, with 7 bases identical to TRBD1. V trimming: 8 bases; J trimming: 4 bases; junction bases outside the gene matches: 8. This CDR3 comprises 14 residues. Per the germline V gene, CDR1 is SNHLY and CDR2 is FYNNEI. The CDR3 DNA reads as TGTGCCAGCTCTAGGACAGGATCAAATCAGCCCCAGCATTTT. Translating gives CASSRTGSNQPQHF.

The chain joins TRBV29-1 to TRBJ2-3; no clear D. Trimming pared 4 bases from V and 7 bases from J, leaving 12 bases between. Germline CDR1 reads SQVTM; CDR2 reads ANQGSEA. The CDR3 extends over 12 amino acids. The CDR3 protein is CSVGSGPNTQYF. CDR3 sequence (DNA): TGCAGCGTTGGGTCAGGACCAAATACGCAGTATTTT.

The sample holds a few counts of this clonotype. Because the CDR3's place on the DNA is in doubt, the DNA is left out and the CDR3 is given as listed by TCRdb. This chain uses TRBV28 with TRBJ1-2; the table's D call of TRBD1 was not tested on the DNA. The CDR3 is made up of 17 amino acids, end residues included. CDR1 and CDR2 (germline): MDHEN, SYDVKM. The CDR3: CASSLPFSRDSTSGYTF.

This clonotype was counted ten times or more. The gene calls are TRBV7-6 and TRBJ2-1, with 8 bases identical to TRBD1. J lost 0 bases, V lost 5 bases, and 15 bases had no gene match. The CDR3 length is 19 residues. CDR1 SGHVS and CDR2 FNYEAQ come from the germline V gene. Here the CDR3 DNA reads TGTGCCAGCAGCCCACGGACAGGGTCGGACGCCAGCTCCTACAATGAGCAGTTCTTC. Residues: CASSPRTGSDASSYNEQFF.

The chain links TRBV20-1 to TRBJ2-4; D unresolved. Germline CDR1 and CDR2: DFQATT and SNEGSKA (reference sequence). Trimming removed 3 bases from V and 0 bases from J, with 9 bases in between. The CDR3 runs to 14 residues. CDR3 loop: CSASMSLAKNIQYF. CDR3 coding DNA: TGCAGTGCTAGTATGTCCCTAGCCAAAAACATTCAGTACTTC.

The J gene is TRBJ1-1, the V gene TRBV6-5; TRBD1 might be the D (5 bases). The germline V gene has CDR1 MNHEY and CDR2 SVGAGI. The CDR3 has 14 residues. Trimming took off 2 bases at V and 4 bases at J, with 11 bases between the two ends. CDR3 region: CASSYGRQGTEAFF. CDR3 bases: TGTGCCAGCAGTTACGGGAGGCAGGGCACTGAAGCTTTCTTT.

The sample holds many counts of this clonotype. V is TRBV7-8 and J is TRBJ1-1, with 10 bases that match TRBD1. CDR1 SGHVS and CDR2 FQNEAQ come from the germline V gene. The CDR3 loop spans 16 amino acids. Trimming took 5 bases from V and 8 from J; bases not matched to a gene: 14. The CDR3 spells CASSPLLPGQGIEAFF. In DNA, the CDR3 is TGTGCCAGCAGCCCACTCTTACCGGGACAGGGGATAGAAGCTTTCTTT. Looking up the rest from reference TRBV7-8 and TRBJ1-1 gives the full variable domain: GAGVSQSPRYKVAKRGQDVALRCDPISGHVSLFWYQQALGQGPEFLTYFQNEAQLDKSGLPSDRFFAERPEGSVSTLKIQRTQQEDSAVYLCASSPLLPGQGIEAFFGQGTRLTVV.

The CDR3 bases are TGTGCCAGCAGTTCGCCTGAGACTAGCGGGCCCTTTAGCACAGATACGCAGTATTTT. It encodes CASSSPETSGPFSTDTQYF. The genes are TRBV28 and TRBJ2-3; 10 bases agree with TRBD2. V lost 4 bases, J lost 0 bases, and 13 bases stayed unmatched. The germline V gene encodes CDR1 MDHEN and CDR2 SYDVKM. CDR3 length equals 19 residues. Looking up the rest from reference TRBV28 and TRBJ2-3 gives the full variable domain: DVKVTQSSRYLVKRTGEKVFLECVQDMDHENMFWYRQDPGLGLRLIYFSYDVKMKEKGDIPEGYSVSREKKERFSLILESASTNQTSMYLCASSSPETSGPFSTDTQYFGPGTRLTVL.

Many counts were recorded for this clonotype. Germline is not matched at one junction end, which may reflect a read error. The CDR3 region is CASSSTMIRGPGTGELFF. CDR3 DNA sequence: TGTGCTAGCAGCTCCACTATGATCAGGGGGCCCGGCACCGGGGAGCTGTTTTTT. The chain carries TRBV7-7 and TRBJ2-2, with 8 bases fitting TRBD1. The CDR3 covers 18 residues. The V gene's germline CDR1 is SSHAT and CDR2 FNYEAQ (reference sequence).

This clonotype has a count of ten or more. CDR3 sequence (DNA): TGCAGCGTTGAAGATGGAGGGGCTGGCACCGGGGAGCTGTTTTTT. Residues: CSVEDGGAGTGELFF. This sequence joins TRBV29-1 and TRBJ2-2; weak D call: TRBD2 (6 bases). Per the germline V gene, CDR1 is SQVTM and CDR2 is ANQGSEA. The germline V and J ends were trimmed by 0 bases and 4 bases, with 12 bases remaining between them. The CDR3 covers 15 residues.

The sample holds a few counts of this clonotype. The CDR3 loop reads CASSYAQRVEAFF. The CDR3 DNA is TGTGCCAGCAGTTACGCCCAACGGGTTGAAGCTTTCTTT. V and J are TRBV6-5 and TRBJ1-1; D gene uncertain. With 2 bases removed from V and 7 bases from J, the gap between germline ends came to 11 bases. The germline gives CDR1 MNHEY, CDR2 SVGAGI. This CDR3 contains 13 residues.

This clonotype was recorded a few times. The chain carries TRBV12-3 or TRBV12-4 and TRBJ1-6; TRBD1 matches 7 bases. This CDR3 region has 14 residues. The ends lost 5 bases at V and 7 bases at J; junction bases unmatched: 5. CDR3 DNA: TGTGCCAGCAGTCCAGGGGGAGGGAATTCACCCCTCCACTTT. Encoded protein: CASSPGGGNSPLHF.

The V and J genes are TRBV7-6 and TRBJ1-1, with D perhaps TRBD1 (6 bases). Deletions cut 2 bases from V and 0 bases from J, with 19 bases between. Germline CDR1 is SGHVS and CDR2 is FNYEAQ. The CDR3 length is 18 residues. The CDR3 region is CASSLTERTENLNTEAFF. CDR3 nucleotides: TGTGCCAGCAGCTTAACGGAGCGGACAGAGAACCTGAACACTGAAGCTTTCTTT.

This clonotype was found a few times. This chain links TRBV12-3 or TRBV12-4 with TRBJ2-3; D may correspond to TRBD1 or TRBD2 (5 bases each). Between the trimmed V and J ends, which lost 8 bases and 3 bases, there was a span of 9 bases. The CDR3 extends over 12 amino acids. The CDR3 coding sequence is TGTGCCAGCGGGGGAAGGACAGATACGCAGTATTTT. This gives the protein CASGGRTDTQYF.

This rearrangement joins TRBV7-9 to TRBJ1-1, with TRBD1 identical over 7 bases. The CDR3 loop spans 15 amino acids. Per germline, CDR1 SEHNR and CDR2 FQNEAQ (reference sequence). The ends lost 5 bases at V and 0 bases at J; junction bases unmatched: 6. CDR3 sequence (DNA): TGTGCCAGCAGCCCAGGGGGACTAATGAACACTGAAGCTTTCTTT. Protein product: CASSPGGLMNTEAFF. The full variable domain, rest sourced from reference TRBV7-9 and TRBJ1-1, is DTGVSQNPRHKITKRGQNVTFRCDPISEHNRLYWYRQTLGQGPEFLTYFQNEAQLEKSRLLSDRFSAERPKGSFSTLEIQRTEQGDSAMYLCASSPGGLMNTEAFFGQGTRLTVV.

This clonotype turned up a few times. The chain employs TRBV6-2 or TRBV6-3 and TRBJ2-7, with D possibly TRBD1 on 6 matching bases. V was pared by 0 bases and J by 4 bases, with 16 bases between. Germline V gene sequence: CDR1 MNHEY, CDR2 SVGEGT. The CDR3 consists of 16 residues. CDR3: CASSYSFDRRTYEQYF. CDR3 in DNA: TGTGCCAGCAGTTACTCTTTCGACAGGCGGACATACGAGCAGTACTTC.

This clonotype turned up a few times. The chain has TRBV6-1 and TRBJ2-7; possible D gene TRBD2, 6 bases. Trimming took 10 bases from V and 2 from J, leaving 21 bases between them. The CDR3 extends over 15 amino acids. Germline assignment: CDR1 MNHNS and CDR2 SASEGT. The CDR3 DNA reads as TGTGCCAACTACGGCGGAGTAGCGGAAACCTACGAGCAGTACTTC. This gives the protein CANYGGVAETYEQYF.

This clonotype came up a few times. V and J are TRBV20-1 and TRBJ2-7; weak D call: TRBD2 (5 bases). Trimming took 3 bases from V and 0 from J, leaving 15 bases between them. The V gene's germline CDR1 is DFQATT and CDR2 SNEGSKA (reference sequence). The CDR3 sequence is 15 residues long. CDR3 bases: TGCAGTGCTAGGTCGGCTAGCCTTACCTCCTACGAGCAGTACTTC. Protein product: CSARSASLTSYEQYF.

In its sample, this clonotype was seen many times. V gene TRBV12-3 or TRBV12-4 combines with J gene TRBJ2-7; a weak D match, TRBD2 (6 bases). Trimming shortened V by 1 base and J by 3 bases, and 10 bases separated the two germline ends. CDR3 length equals 14 residues. The CDR3 DNA is TGTGCCAGCAGTTTAGGCGGGACTGACTACGAGCAGTACTTC. Its translation is CASSLGGTDYEQYF.